These 30 T cell receptor beta chains came from one sample sequenced in a study of cytomegalovirus exposure and HLA in healthy donors. In the PCR, 60 Vbeta and 13 Jbeta primers were used. Repertoires were generated with immunoSEQ multiplex PCR, while TCRdb's copy carries only in-frame clones and drops some. The sample has about 150,000 clones; roughly 81% are singletons. Sequences were obtained from PBMCs. The receptors come from a young woman in good health and CMV-seronegative.

This clone appeared a single time. This chain connects TRBV11-2 to TRBJ2-3, with a possible D match to TRBD2 (6 bases). The germline V gene has CDR1 SGHAT and CDR2 FQNNGV. This CDR3 is built from 16 residues. V was cut by 8 bases and J by 2 bases, with 20 bases left in between. CDR3 bases: TGTGCCAGCTCGCTGGAAGCGGGCCGATCCACAGATACGCAGTATTTT. Its protein product is CASSLEAGRSTDTQYF.

A few counts support this clone. One end of the junction does not line up with germline, which may come from a read error. The chain couples TRBV7-7 to TRBJ2-1, with 8 bases lining up with TRBD2. The CDR3 runs 16 residues. Germline V gene sequence: CDR1 SSHAT, CDR2 FNYEAQ (reference sequence). As DNA, the CDR3 is TGTGCTAGCAGCTTAACTCGGACTAGCATAGGCAATGAGCAGTTCTTC. This gives the protein CASSLTRTSIGNEQFF.

The chain combines TRBV30 with TRBJ2-3, with TRBD2 matching over 8 bases. CDR1 and CDR2 (germline): GTSNPN, SVGIG (reference sequence). The CDR3 sequence is 15 residues long. J gave up 6 bases and V 1 base, and 9 bases lay outside the gene matches. DNA for the CDR3: TGTGCCTGGAGTGAAAAAGCGGGAGCCTGGGATACGCAGTATTTT. Translating gives CAWSEKAGAWDTQYF.

The chain couples TRBV27 to TRBJ2-2; D perhaps matches TRBD2 (5 bases). The CDR3 sequence is 16 residues long. With 6 bases removed from V and 5 bases from J, the gap between germline ends came to 19 bases. Germline values: CDR1 MNHEY, CDR2 SMNVEV (reference sequence). The CDR3 DNA is TGTGCCAGCAGAAATGACGATAGGAGGTATACCGGGGAGCTGTTTTTT. Amino acids: CASRNDDRRYTGELFF.

The rearrangement uses TRBV5-1 and TRBJ1-5, with D unclear. The V gene lost 0 bases and the J gene lost 9 bases, with 16 bases spanning the gap. In germline, CDR1 is SGHRS, CDR2 YFSETQ. CDR3 size: 15 residues. The CDR3 DNA is TGCGCCAGCAGCTTGGCCGGGATAACTTCCGGGCCCCAGCATTTT. Amino acids: CASSLAGITSGPQHF. Full variable domain (missing parts from reference TRBV5-1 and TRBJ1-5): KAGVTQTPRYLIKTRGQQVTLSCSPISGHRSVSWYQQTPGQGLQFLFEYFSETQRNKGNFPGRFSGRQFSNSRSEMNVSTLELGDSALYLCASSLAGITSGPQHFGDGTRLSIL.

Regarding this clone: The same CDR3 arises from other DNA sequences in this sample as well. This chain links TRBV5-4 with TRBJ2-3, with D uncertain. Trimming took off 4 bases at V and 0 bases at J, with 3 bases between the two ends. This CDR3 is built from 12 residues. The germline CDR1 and CDR2 sequences are SGHNT and YYREEE (reference sequence). Here the CDR3 reads CASSPSTDTQYF. The CDR3 DNA is TGTGCCAGCAGCCCAAGCACAGATACGCAGTATTTT.

This chain uses TRBV7-2 with TRBJ2-3, with no clear D. CDR1 SGHTA and CDR2 FQGNSA come from the germline V gene. The CDR3 runs to 15 residues. V was clipped by 1 base and J by 6 bases, with 14 bases between them. The CDR3 nucleotides are TGTGCCAGCAGCTTAGGAGCTTCCCCCCCTGATACGCAGTATTTT. It translates to CASSLGASPPDTQYF.

The chain carries TRBV9 and TRBJ2-1; 9 bases fit TRBD2. Germline lookup yields CDR1 SGDLS and CDR2 YYNGEE. V dropped 0 bases and J dropped 7; count of bases not matched to a gene: 2. The CDR3 covers 14 residues. Here the CDR3 reads CASSVELAGNEQFF. The DNA for the CDR3 is TGTGCCAGCAGCGTAGAACTAGCGGGTAATGAGCAGTTCTTC.

The V and J genes are TRBV28 and TRBJ2-3; D ambiguous. The CDR3 has 12 amino acids. CDR1 is MDHEN, CDR2 SYDVKM, per germline. Trimming pared 5 bases from V and 6 bases from J, leaving 9 bases between. In DNA, the CDR3 is TGTGCCAGCAGTCCCCTCGTGGATACGCAGTATTTT. Translated: CASSPLVDTQYF.

This clone was seen a single time. The junction departs from germline at one end; a sequencing error may be responsible. This chain links TRBV18 with TRBJ2-5; no definite D call. CDR1 KGHSH and CDR2 LQKENI come from the germline V gene. CDR3 length equals 12 residues. The CDR3 DNA is TGTGCCAGCTCACCGATACAAGAGGCCCAGTACTTC. This translates into CASSPIQEAQYF.

This clone came up once. This chain uses TRBV5-1 with TRBJ1-5, with D unresolved. Germline V gene sequence: CDR1 SGHRS, CDR2 YFSETQ. There are 15 residues in the CDR3. Trimming removed 0 bases from V and 2 bases from J, with 9 bases in between. The CDR3 is CASSLAGMGNQPQHF. CDR3 bases: TGCGCCAGCAGCTTGGCCGGGATGGGCAATCAGCCCCAGCATTTT. Based on the CDR3 plus reference TRBV5-1 and TRBJ1-5, the full variable domain is KAGVTQTPRYLIKTRGQQVTLSCSPISGHRSVSWYQQTPGQGLQFLFEYFSETQRNKGNFPGRFSGRQFSNSRSEMNVSTLELGDSALYLCASSLAGMGNQPQHFGDGTRLSIL.

The chain has TRBV6-5 and TRBJ1-6; TRBD1 might be the D (5 bases). The germline V and J ends were trimmed by 2 bases and 6 bases, with 8 bases remaining between them. Germline CDR1 reads MNHEY; CDR2 reads SVGAGI. The CDR3 is 14 amino acids. The CDR3 protein is CASSYDSANSPLHF. CDR3 DNA sequence: TGTGCCAGCAGTTACGACAGCGCTAATTCACCCCTCCACTTT.

This chain links TRBV9 with TRBJ2-2, with TRBD2 as a possible D gene (6 bases). The CDR3 runs 17 residues. CDR1 and CDR2 (germline): SGDLS, YYNGEE. V was shortened by 4 bases and J by 5 bases, with 21 bases between the two germline ends. CDR3 amino acids: CASSPSQRAWGTGELFF. The CDR3 nucleotides read TGTGCCAGCAGCCCCTCCCAGCGGGCGTGGGGGACCGGGGAGCTGTTTTTT.

This clone was seen only a few times. The chain links TRBV29-1 to TRBJ2-1; maybe TRBD2 (5 bases). Germline V gene lookup returns CDR1 SQVTM and CDR2 ANQGSEA. The CDR3 is made up of 17 amino acids. Trimming took 8 bases from V and 4 from J, leaving 27 bases between them. The CDR3 nucleotides are TGCAGCAACCTTCTCGTAACGGGGATCGATACTTACAATGAGCAGTTCTTC. This gives the protein CSNLLVTGIDTYNEQFF.

The chain uses TRBV28 and TRBJ1-6; D is unclear. V lost 5 bases and J 0 bases, leaving 8 bases between the germline ends. Germline lookup yields CDR1 MDHEN and CDR2 SYDVKM. The CDR3 length is 15 residues. CDR3: CASSGLSSYNSPLHF. The CDR3 nucleotides are TGTGCCAGCAGTGGACTGAGCTCCTATAATTCACCCCTCCACTTT.

This rearrangement joins TRBV15 to TRBJ1-4; D remains ambiguous. CDR1 and CDR2 from the germline V gene are LNHNV and YYDKDF (reference sequence). The CDR3 consists of 14 residues. V was cut by 1 base and J by 4 bases, with 7 bases left in between. The chain's CDR3 is CATSRAGFNEKLFF. The CDR3 DNA reads TGTGCCACCAGCAGAGCCGGGTTTAATGAAAAACTGTTTTTT.

This clone was seen a single time. The genes are TRBV2 and TRBJ1-1; D unclear. Germline values: CDR1 SNHLY, CDR2 FYNNEI. Trimming removed 7 bases at V and 8 bases at J, with 11 bases between. The length of the CDR3 is 11 residues. The CDR3 here is CASNLAAEAFF. The CDR3 DNA is TGTGCCAGCAACTTGGCAGCGGAAGCTTTCTTT.

V usage is TRBV5-6 and J usage is TRBJ1-3; D gene ambiguous. CDR3 length equals 13 residues. Germline CDR1 reads SGHDT; CDR2 reads YYEEEE. Trimming shortened V by 5 bases and J by 4 bases, and 10 bases separated the two germline ends. The CDR3 region is CASSDQQGNTIYF. CDR3 bases: TGTGCCAGCAGTGATCAACAGGGAAACACCATATATTTT.

J is TRBJ1-2 and V is TRBV25-1; weak D call: TRBD1 (6 bases). The V gene lost 6 bases and the J gene lost 2 bases, with 16 bases spanning the gap. Germline V gene data show CDR1 as MGHDK and CDR2 as SYGVNS. The CDR3 consists of 15 residues. The CDR3 spells CASSRTGLQNYGYTF. The DNA of the CDR3 is TGTGCCAGCAGCCGCACAGGGCTTCAAAACTATGGCTACACCTTC.

This chain uses TRBV18 with TRBJ1-5, with 8 bases lining up with TRBD1. V was clipped by 3 bases and J by 4 bases; unmatched bases: 5. The CDR3 is 15 residues long. The germline gives CDR1 KGHSH, CDR2 LQKENI. CDR3 sequence reads: CASSPRTGRNQPQHF. The CDR3 region has the DNA TGTGCCAGCTCACCTCGGACAGGGAGGAATCAGCCCCAGCATTTT.

This CDR3 is CASSFEGAGNYGYTF. The CDR3 DNA is TGTGCCAGCAGTTTTGAGGGGGCAGGCAACTATGGCTACACCTTC. The chain uses TRBV28 and TRBJ1-2, with TRBD1 matching 7 bases. Germline V gene lookup returns CDR1 MDHEN and CDR2 SYDVKM. The V segment lost 3 bases and the J segment 2 bases; nucleotides outside the gene matches: 6. The CDR3 has 15 amino acids.

The V call is TRBV6-5, the J call TRBJ2-2; 7 nucleotides match TRBD1. CDR3 length: 14 residues. The V segment lost 6 bases and the J segment 3 bases; nucleotides outside the gene matches: 4. The germline CDR1 and CDR2 sequences are MNHEY and SVGAGI. CDR3 amino acids: CASREQGYTGELFF. In DNA, the CDR3 is TGTGCCAGCAGAGAACAGGGGTACACCGGGGAGCTGTTTTTT.

The rearrangement uses TRBV4-1 and TRBJ1-5; 9 nucleotides agree with TRBD1. The CDR3 is made up of 17 amino acids. Germline assignment: CDR1 MGHRA and CDR2 YSYEKL. V dropped 4 bases and J dropped 7; count of bases not matched to a gene: 14. The CDR3 DNA is TGCGCCAGCAGCCCTCTCTGGGACAGGGCCATCGGGCAGCCCCAGCATTTT. The encoded protein is CASSPLWDRAIGQPQHF.

CDR3 nucleotides: TGCAGCGTTTCCGACAGAACTAGCACAGATACGCAGTATTTT. Its translation: CSVSDRTSTDTQYF. The chain joins TRBV29-1 to TRBJ2-3, with D possibly TRBD1 on 5 matching bases. The V end lost 5 bases, the J end lost 0 bases, and 12 bases lay between the germline ends. This CDR3 contains 14 residues. The germline V gene encodes CDR1 SQVTM and CDR2 ANQGSEA.

The chain links TRBV10-1 to TRBJ1-5; the match to TRBD1 covers 8 bases. This CDR3 is built from 19 residues. The ends lost 2 bases at V and 4 bases at J; junction bases unmatched: 16. Germline assignment: CDR1 WNHNN and CDR2 SYGVQD (reference sequence). This chain's CDR3 is CASSEPLDRERYGNQPQHF. CDR3 sequence (DNA): TGCGCCAGCAGTGAGCCCCTGGACAGGGAGAGGTATGGAAATCAGCCCCAGCATTTT.

J is TRBJ2-3 and V is TRBV5-4, with 11 bases matching TRBD2. Germline CDR1 reads SGHNT; CDR2 reads YYREEE (reference sequence). This CDR3 has 16 residues. V dropped 3 bases and J dropped 2; count of bases not matched to a gene: 5. CDR3 DNA sequence: TGTGCCAGCAGCTCAAGACTAGCGGGGCACACAGATACGCAGTATTTT. Its translation: CASSSRLAGHTDTQYF.

The chain has TRBV7-2 and TRBJ2-7, with TRBD2 identical over 9 bases. The CDR3 has 16 residues. Per the germline V gene, CDR1 is SGHTA and CDR2 is FQGNSA. V was clipped by 2 bases and J by 1 base; unmatched bases: 6. The CDR3 DNA is TGTGCCAGCAGCTTACGAGCGGGGGGAGGGTCCTACGAGCAGTACTTC. Translated: CASSLRAGGGSYEQYF.

The CDR3 loop is CASSNTYEQYF. CDR3 DNA sequence: TGTGCCAGCAGCAATACCTACGAGCAGTACTTC. The chain links TRBV5-4 to TRBJ2-7; no reliable D call. The CDR3 loop spans 11 amino acids. Germline loops: CDR1 SGHNT, CDR2 YYREEE (reference sequence). Between the trimmed V and J ends, which lost 4 bases and 2 bases, there was a span of 4 bases.

The table lists this clone with a count of one. The chain joins TRBV12-5 to TRBJ1-2; 7 bases agree with TRBD1. Germline CDR1 LGHNT, CDR2 FRNRAP. The CDR3 consists of 19 residues. V lost 3 bases and J lost 4; bases outside the gene matches: 20. CDR3 nucleotides: TGTGCTAGTGGTTTTGGGGTCCAAGGAGGGGGCCTGTCATTCTATGGCTACACCTTC. It translates to CASGFGVQGGGLSFYGYTF.

The chain links TRBV11-3 to TRBJ2-2, with D perhaps TRBD2 (5 bases). CDR1 SGHNT and CDR2 YENEEA come from the germline V gene. This CDR3 has 13 amino acids. Trimming cost V 5 bases and J 5 bases, with 9 bases left between them. The CDR3 nucleotides read TGTGCCAGCAGCCCTCGGGGTACCGGGGAGCTGTTTTTT. Translated, it gives CASSPRGTGELFF. Filled out from reference TRBV11-3 and TRBJ2-2, the complete variable domain reads EAGVVQSPRYKIIEKKQPVAFWCNPISGHNTLYWYLQNLGQGPELLIRYENEEAVDDSQLPKDRFSAERLKGVDSTLKIQPAELGDSAVYLCASSPRGTGELFFGEGSRLTVL.